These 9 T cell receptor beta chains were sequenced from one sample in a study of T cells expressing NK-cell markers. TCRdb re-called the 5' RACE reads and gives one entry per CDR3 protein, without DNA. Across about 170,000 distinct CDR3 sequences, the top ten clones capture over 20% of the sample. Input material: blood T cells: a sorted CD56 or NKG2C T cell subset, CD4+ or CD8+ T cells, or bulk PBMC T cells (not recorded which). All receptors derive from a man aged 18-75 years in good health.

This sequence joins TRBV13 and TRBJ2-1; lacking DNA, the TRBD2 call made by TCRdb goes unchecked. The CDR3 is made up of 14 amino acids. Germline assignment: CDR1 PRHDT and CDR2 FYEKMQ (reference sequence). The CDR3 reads CASSSRTSRNEQFF.

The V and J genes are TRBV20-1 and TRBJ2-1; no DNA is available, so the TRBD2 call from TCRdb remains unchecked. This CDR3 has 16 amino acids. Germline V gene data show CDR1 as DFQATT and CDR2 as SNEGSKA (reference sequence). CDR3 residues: CSARGTSGGAINEQFF.

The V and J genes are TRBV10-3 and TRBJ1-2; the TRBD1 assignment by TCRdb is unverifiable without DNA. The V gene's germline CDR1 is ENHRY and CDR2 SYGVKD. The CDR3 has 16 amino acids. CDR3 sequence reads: CAISESVRGQSYGYTF.

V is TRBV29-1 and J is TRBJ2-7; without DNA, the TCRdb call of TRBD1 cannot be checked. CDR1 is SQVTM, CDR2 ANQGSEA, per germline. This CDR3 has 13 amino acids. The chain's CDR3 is CSVAGGEPYEQYF.

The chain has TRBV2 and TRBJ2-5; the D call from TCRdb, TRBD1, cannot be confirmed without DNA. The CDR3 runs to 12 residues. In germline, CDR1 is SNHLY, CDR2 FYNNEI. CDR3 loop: CASLPGEKTQYF.

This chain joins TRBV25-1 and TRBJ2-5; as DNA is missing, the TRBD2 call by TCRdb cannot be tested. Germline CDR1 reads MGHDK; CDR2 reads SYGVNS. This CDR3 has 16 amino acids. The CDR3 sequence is CASSDYGGGPEETQYF.

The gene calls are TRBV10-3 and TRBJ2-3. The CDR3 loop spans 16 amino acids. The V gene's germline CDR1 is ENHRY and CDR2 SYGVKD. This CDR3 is CAISESWTGSTDTQYF.

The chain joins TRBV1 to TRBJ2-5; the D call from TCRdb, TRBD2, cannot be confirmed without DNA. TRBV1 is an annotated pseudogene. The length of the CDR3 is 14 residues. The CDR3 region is CTSSQDSSGGGQYF.

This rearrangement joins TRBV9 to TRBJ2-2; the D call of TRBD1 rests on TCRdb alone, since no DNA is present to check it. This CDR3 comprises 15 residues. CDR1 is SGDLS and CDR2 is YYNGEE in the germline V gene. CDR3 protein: CASTAGGSNTGELFF.